The 12 T cell receptor beta chains given below trace back to one sample, sequenced in a study of early stage breast cancer tumors. TCRdb keeps only in-frame clones here, not all; method: immunoSEQ multiplex PCR. Among roughly 57,000 clones listed, about 90% were seen once. The material sequenced was blood. These TCRs come from a person aged 65-85 years with breast cancer.

The chain links TRBV7-3 to TRBJ2-3; possible D gene TRBD1, 7 bases. Germline lookup yields CDR1 SGHTA and CDR2 FQGTGA. This CDR3 region has 16 residues. V dropped 5 bases and J dropped 6 bases, with 21 bases sitting between them. CDR3 bases: TGTGCCAGCAGCCCAAAGGGAGGACAGGCCCCGGATACGCAGTATTTT. Its protein is CASSPKGGQAPDTQYF.

The V gene is TRBV30, the J gene TRBJ2-7; 14 positions match TRBD2. This CDR3 spans 15 amino acids. Germline V gives CDR1 GTSNPN, CDR2 SVGIG (reference sequence). V shed 3 bases, J shed 0 bases, and the junction held 1 base outside the gene matches. The DNA for the CDR3 is TGTGCCTGGAGAGGGACTAGCGGGAGCTCCTACGAGCAGTACTTC. This gives the protein CAWRGTSGSSYEQYF.

This clone was seen once. The chain joins TRBV5-8 to TRBJ2-5, with TRBD2 matching over 8 bases. From germline, CDR1 is SGHTS and CDR2 YDEGEE. The CDR3 has 17 amino acids. The trim removed 2 bases at V and 4 bases at J, leaving 13 bases unmatched. The CDR3 DNA sequence: TGTGCCAGCAGCTTACAGCGGGAGTTCCTTAGGGGAGAGACCCAGTACTTC. It codes for CASSLQREFLRGETQYF.

Written as DNA, the CDR3 is TGCGCCAGCAGTGGTACAGGGGGGTCCTACGAGCAGTACTTC. It translates to CASSGTGGSYEQYF. The J gene is TRBJ2-7, the V gene TRBV10-1, with 8 bases aligning to TRBD1. V shed 4 bases, J shed 1 base, and the junction held 3 bases outside the gene matches. There are 14 residues in the CDR3. Germline CDR1 is WNHNN and CDR2 is SYGVQD (reference sequence).

The gene calls are TRBV6-4 and TRBJ2-7; 12 positions agree with TRBD2. The germline V gene has CDR1 MRHNA and CDR2 SNTAGT. V shed 7 bases, J shed 4 bases, and the junction held 8 bases outside the gene matches. CDR3 length: 15 amino acids. The CDR3 DNA is TGTGCCAGCACTAGCGGGAGGGCCGGGGGATACGAGCAGTACTTC. Protein: CASTSGRAGGYEQYF.

Notes on this clone: The CDR3 ends on some other residue instead of the conserved phenylalanine or tryptophan, so this is likely a read error. The DNA is omitted, as the CDR3 cannot be located on it reliably, and the CDR3 follows TCRdb's listing. The chain joins TRBV25-1 to TRBJ1-2; TRBD1, as called in the table, went unchecked against the DNA. The CDR3 is 10 residues long, ends included. CDR1 MGHDK and CDR2 SYGVNS come from the germline V gene. The CDR3 spells CASSGLRDKV.

Worth noting for this clone: At one boundary the junction diverges from the germline segment, which might be a read error. The chain carries TRBV6-5 and TRBJ1-2, with 12 bases that match TRBD1. This CDR3 contains 14 residues. Germline V gives CDR1 MNHEY, CDR2 SVGAGI. CDR3 DNA: TGTGCCAGCAGCTCCGCCGGGGACAGGGGGCTACGCAACTTC. This encodes CASSSAGDRGLRNF.

The genes are TRBV5-6 and TRBJ1-2, with a possible D match to TRBD1 (5 bases). V dropped 4 bases and J dropped 4 bases, with 17 bases sitting between them. Germline V CDR1 and CDR2: SGHDT, YYEEEE. The CDR3 loop spans 15 amino acids. The CDR3 loop reads CASSLASAGPYGYTF. CDR3 DNA sequence: TGTGCCAGCAGCCTGGCTTCGGCAGGGCCCTATGGCTACACCTTC.

The chain recombines TRBV5-1 with TRBJ2-2; 8 positions agree with TRBD2. The CDR3 loop spans 16 amino acids. The germline CDR1 and CDR2 sequences are SGHRS and YFSETQ. After removal of 1 base from V and 0 bases from J, the junction contained 2 bases not matched to a gene. The CDR3 is CASSLWTSSNTGELFF. Here the CDR3 DNA reads TGCGCCAGCAGCTTGTGGACTAGCTCGAACACCGGGGAGCTGTTTTTT.

V gene TRBV7-2 combines with J gene TRBJ1-3, with a tentative D call TRBD1 (5 bases). V was clipped by 5 bases and J by 1 base, with 9 bases between them. Germline CDR1 is SGHTA and CDR2 is FQGNSA. CDR3 length: 14 amino acids. CDR3 DNA: TGTGCCAGCAGCCCCGGGGGGTCTGGAAACACCATATATTTT. Protein sequence: CASSPGGSGNTIYF.

The chain is built from TRBV5-4 and TRBJ2-7; 10 bases are shared with TRBD1. J gave up 3 bases and V 0 bases, and 3 bases lay outside the gene matches. CDR1 is SGHNT and CDR2 is YYREEE in the germline V gene (reference sequence). The CDR3 contains 15 residues. Here the CDR3 reads CASSLGQGAFYEQYF. DNA for the CDR3: TGTGCCAGCAGCTTGGGACAGGGGGCCTTCTACGAGCAGTACTTC.

The CDR3, as DNA: TGTGCCAGCTCACCAGCGGGGGGGCCGGGAAATGAGCAGTTCTTC. Residues: CASSPAGGPGNEQFF. The rearrangement links TRBV18 to TRBJ2-1; 9 nucleotides line up with TRBD2. Looked up from germline, CDR1 is KGHSH and CDR2 is LQKENI. The CDR3 consists of 15 residues. With V trimmed by 2 bases and J by 7 bases, 6 bases remained unmatched.